The clone carrying this TCR beta chain has only a few counts. Its antigen is undetermined. The data originate from a study of T-cell memory formation after mild COVID-19. For the study at large: Most TCR clusters belonged to a single donor. Broader study findings: The study found contracting CD4+ clones mainly in CM and EM and contracting CD8+ clones in EMRA.

Each CDR3 protein is one row after TCRdb ran MiXCR on the 5' RACE reads. The sample has about 430,000 distinct CDR3 sequences, approximately 24% seen once; the top ten hold 7% to 9.5%. The clonotype comes from an adult woman who had mild COVID-19 (a few samples of this study predate the infection). Cell type and time point are not known. Specimen: PBMCs or a T cell subset sorted from them (not recorded which).

CDR3 DNA sequence: TGTGCCAGCAGCTTAGTATCCCCGGCAGAGTATATGAACACTGAAGCTTTCTTT. This gives the protein CASSLVSPAEYMNTEAFF. V is TRBV11-3 and J is TRBJ1-1, with unresolved D. Trimming cost V 1 base and J 0 bases, with 18 bases left between them. The CDR3 totals 18 residues. Germline V gene data show CDR1 as SGHNT and CDR2 as YENEEA.